The 23 T cell receptor beta chains given below trace back to one sample, sequenced in a study of graft-versus-host responses after intestinal transplantation. Their target antigens are unknown. Clones were sequenced by immunoSEQ multiplex PCR, and TCRdb holds only the in-frame ones, with some missing. The sample includes about 86,000 clones, roughly nine tenths of them seen just once. The sequencing used unstimulated CD8+ T cells sorted from spleen or lymph node cells, collected before intestinal transplant. The origin of the receptors is a human donor who received an intestinal transplant.

The chain carries TRBV19 and TRBJ2-4; TRBD1 matches 7 bases. The CDR3 has 16 amino acids. After removal of 3 bases from V and 4 bases from J, the junction contained 9 bases not matched to a gene. Germline CDR1 reads LNHDA; CDR2 reads SQIVND (reference sequence). CDR3 in amino acids: CASSIATGAAKNIQYF. The CDR3 nucleotides are TGTGCCAGTAGTATCGCTACAGGGGCGGCAAAAAACATTCAGTACTTC. The variable domain in full, with the rest retrieved from reference TRBV19 and TRBJ2-4, is DGGITQSPKYLFRKEGQNVTLSCEQNLNHDAMYWYRQDPGQGLRLIYYSQIVNDFQKGDIAEGYSVSREKKESFPLTVTSAQKNPTAFYLCASSIATGAAKNIQYFGAGTRLSVL.

The rearrangement joins TRBV7-8 to TRBJ2-7; 8 bases are shared with TRBD2. The CDR3 length is 16 residues. Unmatched junction bases numbered 11, after V lost 3 bases and J lost 4 bases. Per the germline V gene, CDR1 is SGHVS and CDR2 is FQNEAQ. Here the CDR3 reads CASSFNRASGQYEQYF. The CDR3 nucleotides read TGTGCCAGCAGCTTCAACAGGGCTAGCGGGCAGTACGAGCAGTACTTC. Filled out from reference TRBV7-8 and TRBJ2-7, the complete variable domain reads GAGVSQSPRYKVAKRGQDVALRCDPISGHVSLFWYQQALGQGPEFLTYFQNEAQLDKSGLPSDRFFAERPEGSVSTLKIQRTQQEDSAVYLCASSFNRASGQYEQYFGPGTRLTVT.

This clone showed up just once. The gene calls are TRBV7-9 and TRBJ2-5; 8 bases line up with TRBD1. The germline gives CDR1 SEHNR, CDR2 FQNEAQ (reference sequence). The J segment lost 9 bases and the V segment lost 4 bases, leaving 13 bases of the junction unmatched. This CDR3 is 15 amino acids long. The CDR3 DNA follows: TGTGCCAGCAGCTCTCTATCAGGGGGCCTTTGGGCCCAGTACTTC. It yields the protein CASSSLSGGLWAQYF.

The rearrangement links TRBV7-9 to TRBJ2-1; possibly TRBD2 for D (5 bases). Per the germline V gene, CDR1 is SEHNR and CDR2 is FQNEAQ (reference sequence). This CDR3 spans 17 amino acids. V lost 5 bases to trimming and J lost 5 bases, with 22 bases between them. CDR3 nucleotides: TGTGCCAGCAGCCCACCCCGGGGAACTTTCGGCCACAATGAGCAGTTCTTC. It is translated as CASSPPRGTFGHNEQFF.

The chain is built from TRBV5-5 and TRBJ2-7, with D perhaps TRBD1 (7 bases). Germline CDR1 and CDR2: SGHKS and YYEKEE (reference sequence). The V end lost 7 bases, the J end lost 0 bases, and 26 bases lay between the germline ends. The CDR3 length is 18 residues. The CDR3 sequence is CASSPEQGRGEFSYEQYF. The DNA for the CDR3 is TGTGCCAGCTCCCCCGAACAGGGGCGCGGGGAGTTCTCCTACGAGCAGTACTTC.

V usage is TRBV2 and J usage is TRBJ2-5; 7 nucleotides match TRBD2. V lost 8 bases to trimming and J lost 0 bases; unmatched junction nucleotides: 9. Germline V gives CDR1 SNHLY, CDR2 FYNNEI. The CDR3 sequence is 15 residues long. The DNA of the CDR3 is TGTGCCAGCCGTAGGGGCGGGGGTTACCAAGAGACCCAGTACTTC. Translated, it gives CASRRGGGYQETQYF. Together with reference TRBV2 and TRBJ2-5, the CDR3 gives the full variable domain: EPEVTQTPSHQVTQMGQEVILRCVPISNHLYFYWYRQILGQKVEFLVSFYNNEISEKSEIFDDQFSVERPDGSNFTLKIRSTKLEDSAMYFCASRRGGGYQETQYFGPGTRLLVL.

V is TRBV28 and J is TRBJ2-1; D possibly corresponds to TRBD1 (5 bases). CDR3 length: 12 residues. Trimming left V 8 bases short and J 4 bases short, with 9 bases between. CDR1 is MDHEN and CDR2 is SYDVKM in the germline V gene. The CDR3, as DNA: TGTGCCAGCGGCAGGGTGTACAATGAGCAGTTCTTC. The encoded protein is CASGRVYNEQFF.

The V and J genes are TRBV2 and TRBJ1-2, with D possibly being TRBD1 (5 bases). Germline lookup yields CDR1 SNHLY and CDR2 FYNNEI. The CDR3 sequence is 15 residues long. Trimming stripped 4 bases from V and 0 bases from J, with 12 bases between. CDR3 in DNA: TGTGCCAGCAGTGGGGGGGACCCATCTAACTATGGCTACACCTTC. It codes for CASSGGDPSNYGYTF.

This clone was found once. The rearrangement uses TRBV29-1 and TRBJ1-4; 9 positions agree with TRBD1. With V trimmed by 6 bases and J by 4 bases, 9 bases remained unmatched. This CDR3 has 15 residues. Germline V lookup: CDR1 SQVTM, CDR2 ANQGSEA. Here the CDR3 DNA reads TGCAGCGTCTCTGACAGGGGGTCTAGTAATGAAAAACTGTTTTTT. It translates to CSVSDRGSSNEKLFF.

The V gene is TRBV19, the J gene TRBJ2-3, with D perhaps matching TRBD1 (6 bases). The V and J ends lost 6 bases and 6 bases respectively, with 16 bases between them. Germline V gives CDR1 LNHDA, CDR2 SQIVND (reference sequence). This CDR3 comprises 14 residues. The CDR3 bases are TGTGCCAGTAGAAGACAGGTGGAAAAGGATACGCAGTATTTT. It encodes CASRRQVEKDTQYF.

The chain is built from TRBV7-9 and TRBJ2-1, with a possible D match to TRBD1 (5 bases). This CDR3 has 14 amino acids. CDR1 is SEHNR and CDR2 is FQNEAQ in the germline V gene (reference sequence). Trimming stripped 5 bases from V and 6 bases from J, with 14 bases between. The CDR3 nucleotides read TGTGCCAGCAGCACAGGAAAATGGGCCAATGAGCAGTTCTTC. Translating gives CASSTGKWANEQFF.

A single count supports this clone. The chain uses TRBV5-1 and TRBJ1-1, with a possible D match to TRBD1 (6 bases). The CDR3 runs 14 residues. Germline lookup yields CDR1 SGHRS and CDR2 YFSETQ. V was shortened by 4 bases and J by 0 bases, with 10 bases between the two germline ends. The CDR3: CASSTGQMNTEAFF. The CDR3 DNA reads as TGCGCCAGCAGCACCGGACAGATGAACACTGAAGCTTTCTTT.

A single count supports this clone. The gene calls are TRBV10-2 and TRBJ2-7, with a weak D call TRBD1 (6 bases). The V end was cut by 0 bases, the J end by 7 bases, with 16 bases between. Per the germline V gene, CDR1 is WSHSY and CDR2 is SAAADI. The CDR3 loop spans 15 amino acids. In DNA, the CDR3 is TGCGCCAGCAGTGAGTCGGGAAAGGGGGTGAGGGAGCAGTACTTC. Translated: CASSESGKGVREQYF.

V and J are TRBV7-9 and TRBJ2-3; D is perhaps TRBD2 (6 bases). CDR1 and CDR2 (germline): SEHNR, FQNEAQ (reference sequence). This CDR3 has 15 amino acids. Trimming pared 7 bases from V and 0 bases from J, leaving 14 bases between. The CDR3, as DNA: TGTGCCAGCACCGGGGACTGGAAGAGCACAGATACGCAGTATTTT. It yields the protein CASTGDWKSTDTQYF. Full variable domain (rest looked up from reference TRBV7-9 and TRBJ2-3): DTGVSQNPRHKITKRGQNVTFRCDPISEHNRLYWYRQTLGQGPEFLTYFQNEAQLEKSRLLSDRFSAERPKGSFSTLEIQRTEQGDSAMYLCASTGDWKSTDTQYFGPGTRLTVL.

The V gene is TRBV11-2, the J gene TRBJ2-7, with 11 bases lining up with TRBD2. CDR3 size: 16 residues. Per germline, CDR1 SGHAT and CDR2 FQNNGV. V was pared by 3 bases and J by 1 base, with 5 bases of the junction left unmatched. CDR3 sequence (DNA): TGTGCCAGCAGCTTGGTAGCGGGAGGGCCGTCCTACGAGCAGTACTTC. Translated: CASSLVAGGPSYEQYF.

This chain joins TRBV9 and TRBJ2-1; 7 nucleotides match TRBD1. Looked up from germline, CDR1 is SGDLS and CDR2 is YYNGEE. The CDR3 has 14 residues. With 1 base clipped from V and 8 bases from J, the junction kept 6 bases outside the gene matches. The DNA of the CDR3 is TGTGCCAGCAGCGTAAAACAGGGGCTCGATGAGCAGTTCTTC. Amino acid sequence: CASSVKQGLDEQFF.

V usage is TRBV13 and J usage is TRBJ1-3; 8 nucleotides line up with TRBD1. This CDR3 contains 14 residues. Germline values: CDR1 PRHDT, CDR2 FYEKMQ (reference sequence). J was trimmed by 7 bases and V by 5 bases; bases with no gene match: 7. In nucleotides, the CDR3 is TGTGCCAGCAGCCGGGACAGGAATGTGAACACCATATATTTT. Its protein is CASSRDRNVNTIYF.

V is TRBV4-1 and J is TRBJ2-1; perhaps TRBD2 as D (6 bases). From germline, CDR1 is MGHRA and CDR2 YSYEKL. Trimming shortened V by 1 base and J by 5 bases, and 15 bases separated the two germline ends. The CDR3 covers 16 residues. The CDR3 is CASSQVKLALNNEQFF. As DNA, the CDR3 is TGCGCCAGCAGCCAAGTGAAACTAGCCTTAAACAATGAGCAGTTCTTC.

This clone was recorded only once. The V and J genes are TRBV19 and TRBJ2-7; a possible D gene is TRBD2 (6 bases). The CDR3 has 17 residues. Deletions cut 1 base from V and 5 bases from J, with 21 bases between. Germline V gene sequence: CDR1 LNHDA, CDR2 SQIVND (reference sequence). The CDR3 here is CASSIAARLGGEDEQYF. The CDR3, as DNA: TGTGCCAGTAGTATAGCGGCTCGACTAGGAGGCGAGGACGAGCAGTACTTC. The full variable domain, its missing parts supplied by reference TRBV19 and TRBJ2-7, is DGGITQSPKYLFRKEGQNVTLSCEQNLNHDAMYWYRQDPGQGLRLIYYSQIVNDFQKGDIAEGYSVSREKKESFPLTVTSAQKNPTAFYLCASSIAARLGGEDEQYFGPGTRLTVT.

This sequence joins TRBV7-9 and TRBJ2-5; TRBD2 matches at 11 bases. Germline V gene data show CDR1 as SEHNR and CDR2 as FQNEAQ (reference sequence). The CDR3 has 15 residues. V shed 3 bases and J 3 bases; nucleotides not matched to a gene: 3. CDR3 amino acids: CASSFVAGGKETQYF. The CDR3 region has the DNA TGTGCCAGCAGCTTTGTAGCGGGGGGGAAAGAGACCCAGTACTTC. Looking up the rest from reference TRBV7-9 and TRBJ2-5 gives the full variable domain: DTGVSQNPRHKITKRGQNVTFRCDPISEHNRLYWYRQTLGQGPEFLTYFQNEAQLEKSRLLSDRFSAERPKGSFSTLEIQRTEQGDSAMYLCASSFVAGGKETQYFGPGTRLLVL.

Written as DNA, the CDR3 is TGTGCCAGCAGGGACAGGGGCACTGAAGCTTTCTTT. It specifies CASRDRGTEAFF. The J gene is TRBJ1-1, the V gene TRBV25-1; 9 nucleotides match TRBD1. The germline V gene encodes CDR1 MGHDK and CDR2 SYGVNS. The trim removed 6 bases at V and 4 bases at J, leaving 0 bases unmatched. This CDR3 is built from 12 residues.

The chain couples TRBV4-1 to TRBJ2-7; tentatively, D is TRBD2 (5 bases). Germline V gene lookup returns CDR1 MGHRA and CDR2 YSYEKL. V shed 2 bases and J shed 2 bases, with 13 bases lying between them. The CDR3 is 15 amino acids. The CDR3 DNA reads TGCGCCAGCAGCCAACTTCCGGGGTCTACCTACGAGCAGTACTTC. As protein: CASSQLPGSTYEQYF.

CDR3 nucleotide sequence: TGTGCCAGCAGTTTGGACAGCTCCTACAATGAGCAGTTCTTC. Translating it yields CASSLDSSYNEQFF. The chain is built from TRBV27 and TRBJ2-1, with D possibly matching TRBD1 (6 bases). The CDR3 has 14 amino acids. Per the germline V gene, CDR1 is MNHEY and CDR2 is SMNVEV (reference sequence). V was trimmed by 3 bases and J by 0 bases, leaving 6 bases between them.